The rows below give T cell receptor beta chains drawn from one sample of a study of cytomegalovirus exposure and HLA in healthy donors. Here immunoSEQ multiplex PCR was the method, and the copy in TCRdb shows in-frame clones only, minus some. The sample consists of about 200,000 clones, 65% to 80% of them appearing once. Sequencing was performed on PBMCs. These receptors were collected from a man between 40 and 49 years old in good health and CMV-seronegative. Both conserved end residues are part of each CDR3. D genes are given only for firm matches. Rows may omit the clone size; those that give it use once, few, many or a size class.

NA	NA	TRBV5-1	TRBJ2-7	TGCGCCAGCAGCCCCCGGAGGGACAGCTCCTACGAGCAGTACTTC	CASSPRRDSSYEQYF
NA	TRBD1	TRBV18	TRBJ1-5	TGTGCCAGCTCACCTAAACAGGGGAACCAGCCCCAGCATTTT	CASSPKQGNQPQHF
few	NA	TRBV6-5	TRBJ2-3	TGTGCCAGCAGTTACCGGGGGTACGCTAGCACAGATACGCAGTATTTT	CASSYRGYASTDTQYF
NA	NA	TRBV19	TRBJ1-5	TGTGCCAGTAGTGTAGGGAGTAATCAGCCCCAGCATTTT	CASSVGSNQPQHF
NA	TRBD1	TRBV7-3	TRBJ2-4	TGTGCCAGCAGCCCGGACCGGGACAGGGGTCTAGCCAAAAACATTCAGTACTTC	CASSPDRDRGLAKNIQYF
NA	NA	TRBV5-6	TRBJ2-1	TGTGCCAGCAGCATGATGGGGAAGGGGTCCTACAATGAGCAGTTCTTC	CASSMMGKGSYNEQFF
NA	NA	TRBV5-4	TRBJ1-5	TGTGCCAGCAGCTTGGCCTCCGGGCCCCAGCATTTT	CASSLASGPQHF
NA	TRBD2	TRBV9	TRBJ2-5	TGTGCCAGCAGCTCCCCCGGGACTAGCGGGATCGGGGAGACCCAGTACTTC	CASSSPGTSGIGETQYF
NA	NA	TRBV27	TRBJ2-1	TGTGCCAGCAGTTTGGCGGGCCCCTCCTACAATGAGCAGTTCTTC	CASSLAGPSYNEQFF
NA	NA	TRBV5-1	TRBJ1-1	TGCGCCAGCAGCGCGGAAGGGGTGACTGAAGCTTTCTTT	CASSAEGVTEAFF
few	TRBD2	TRBV4-1	TRBJ2-5	TGCGCCAGCAGCCAAGGGACTAGCGGCGGCGTAGTCCCAGAGACCCAGTACTTC	CASSQGTSGGVVPETQYF
NA	NA	TRBV5-6	TRBJ2-7	TGTGCCAGCAGCTTCCTTAACTACGAGCAGTACTTC	CASSFLNYEQYF
NA	NA	TRBV10-2	TRBJ1-1	TGCGCCAGCACCCTGACAGATCAGAACACTGAAGCTTTCTTT	CASTLTDQNTEAFF
NA	TRBD1	TRBV2	TRBJ1-2	TGTGCCAGGGGGGACAGTTTCTATGGCTACACCTTC	CARGDSFYGYTF
NA	TRBD2	TRBV12-5	TRBJ2-1	TGTGCTAGTGGTTTACGGGGGGGTGTGTTCTTC	CASGLRGGVFF
NA	TRBD1	TRBV9	TRBJ1-1	TGTGCCAGCAGCCTCGGGACAGAGACTTACGGAGCTTTCTTT	CASSLGTETYGAFF
NA	NA	TRBV19	TRBJ1-1	TGTGCCAGTAGTATAGCGGGGGGCACTGAAGCTTTCTTT	CASSIAGGTEAFF
few	NA	TRBV7-2	TRBJ2-4	TGTGCCAGCAGCTTAAACAGTAGGAACATTCAGTACTTC	CASSLNSRNIQYF
once	NA	TRBV4-1	TRBJ1-6	TGCGCCAGCAGCCCTAACAGGGAAACCTATAATTCACCCCTCCACTTT	CASSPNRETYNSPLHF
few	NA	TRBV7-9	TRBJ1-1	TGTGCCAGCAGCGCCCGCCTAGGGACATCAACCAACACTGAAGCTTTCTTT	CASSARLGTSTNTEAFF
few	NA	TRBV4-1	TRBJ2-2	TGCGCCAGCAGCAAACTAGGAAACTCCGGGGAGCTGTTTTTT	CASSKLGNSGELFF
NA	NA	TRBV29-1	TRBJ2-7	TGCAGCGTTGAAGATGTTGTCAGAGGGAGCGAGCAGTACTTC	CSVEDVVRGSEQYF
NA	NA	TRBV7-3	TRBJ2-1	TGTGCCAGCAGCCTAGACAGGAGCTACAATGAGCAGTTCTTC	CASSLDRSYNEQFF
NA	TRBD1	TRBV4-3	TRBJ1-1	TGCGCCAGCAGCCAAGCGGGACAGGTAGGGACTGAAGCTTTCTTT	CASSQAGQVGTEAFF
NA	NA	TRBV7-8	TRBJ1-2	TGTGCCAGCAGCTTAGCGACTAGGACCGGACTCTATGGCTACACCTTC	CASSLATRTGLYGYTF
NA	TRBD1	TRBV7-9	TRBJ2-2	TGTGCCAGCAGCACAGACAGGGTTCCGACCGGGGAGCTGTTTTTT	CASSTDRVPTGELFF
once	NA	TRBV19	TRBJ1-3	TGTGCCAGTAGTGCCACAGAAGGAAACACCATATATTTT	CASSATEGNTIYF
few	TRBD2	TRBV7-2	TRBJ2-3	TGTGCCAGCACCATCGGGGGGGCCGGGGTCTCCTTCACAGATACGCAGTATTTT	CASTIGGAGVSFTDTQYF
NA	NA	TRBV29-1	TRBJ1-2	TGCAGCGTTGAACAGGGGAACTATGGCTACACCTTC	CSVEQGNYGYTF
once	TRBD1	TRBV27	TRBJ1-1	TGTGCCACCAGGGGACAGGGAGGATGGACTGAAGCTTTCTTT	CATRGQGGWTEAFF
few	TRBD2	TRBV6-5	TRBJ2-7	TGTGCCTCGTGGGGGGGCTACGAGCAGTACTTC	CASWGGYEQYF
NA	TRBD1	TRBV30	TRBJ1-4	TGTGCCTGGAACCCGACCGGGACAGCTTATGAAAAACTGTTTTTT	CAWNPTGTAYEKLFF
NA	NA	TRBV19	TRBJ1-1	TGTGCCAGTAGTATGGGCCCGCAGGGTATCATGAACACTGAAGCTTTCTTT	CASSMGPQGIMNTEAFF
NA	TRBD2	TRBV10-3	TRBJ2-7	TGTGCCATCAGTGGATCGGGAGGGCCGTCCCACGAGCAGTACTTC	CAISGSGGPSHEQYF
NA	NA	TRBV21-1	TRBJ1-6	TGTGCCAGCACCCCCCGGTCACCCCTCCACTTT	CASTPRSPLHF
NA	NA	TRBV6-5	TRBJ1-1	TGTGCCAGCTCAATCGGGAGGAAAACTGAAGCTTTCTTT	CASSIGRKTEAFF